Reported below is one T cell receptor (beta chain). The antigen remains undetermined. The CDR3 runs to 16 residues. Germline V lookup: CDR1 SGHRS, CDR2 YFSETQ. Trimming at V came to 2 bases and at J to 2 bases, leaving 8 bases not matched to a gene. In chemo-refractory metastatic non-small-cell lung cancer, patients got ipilimumab CTLA-4 blockade together with focal radiation. TCRdb's table, derived via immunoSEQ multiplex PCR, lists solely in-frame clones and lacks some. Among roughly 60,000 clones listed, 76% were seen once. The sample is drawn from a study of radiotherapy plus CTLA-4 blockade in lung cancer. About the study: Of all patients, around 20% responded objectively and approximately 31% showed disease control.

Findings of the study overall: Blood saw expansion of tumor-derived TCR clones after radiotherapy plus ipilimumab.

V usage is TRBV5-1 and J usage is TRBJ2-7, with TRBD2 matching 9 bases. The sequence was collected from a human donor with non-small cell lung cancer who had a complete response to radiotherapy plus ipilimumab. Sequencing was performed on peripheral blood, taken from a patient treated with radiotherapy plus ipilimumab. As DNA, the CDR3 is TGCGCCAGCAGCTTTAAGTGGACTAGCGATACCTACGAGCAGTACTTC. Encoded protein: CASSFKWTSDTYEQYF.